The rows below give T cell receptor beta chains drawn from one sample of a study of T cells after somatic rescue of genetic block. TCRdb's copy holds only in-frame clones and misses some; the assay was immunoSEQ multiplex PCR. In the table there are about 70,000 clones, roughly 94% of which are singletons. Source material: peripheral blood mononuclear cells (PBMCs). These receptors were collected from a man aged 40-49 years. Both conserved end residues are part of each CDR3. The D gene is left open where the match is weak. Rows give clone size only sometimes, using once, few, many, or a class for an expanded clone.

CDR3 protein: CASSPFGMGLDYGYTF; CDR3 DNA: TGTGCCAGTAGCCCTTTCGGAATGGGGCTTGATTATGGCTACACCTTC; V gene: TRBV19; J gene: TRBJ1-2; CDR3 length: 16; D gene: .; clone size: .
CDR3 protein: CASSVSSSGQETQYF; CDR3 DNA: TGTGCCAGCAGCGTCTCGTCTAGCGGCCAAGAGACCCAGTACTTC; V gene: TRBV9; J gene: TRBJ2-5; CDR3 length: 15; D gene: TRBD2; clone size: .
CDR3 protein: CASSLGRTGRQPQHF; CDR3 DNA: TGTGCCAGCAGCTTAGGACGGACAGGGCGTCAGCCCCAGCATTTT; V gene: TRBV11-2; J gene: TRBJ1-5; CDR3 length: 15; D gene: TRBD1; clone size: .
CDR3 protein: CASSLGQGARETQYF; CDR3 DNA: TGCGCCAGCAGCTTGGGACAGGGGGCCCGTGAGACCCAGTACTTC; V gene: TRBV5-1; J gene: TRBJ2-5; CDR3 length: 15; D gene: TRBD1; clone size: .
CDR3 protein: CAISGASGSGETQYF; CDR3 DNA: TGTGCCATCAGTGGAGCTAGCGGGAGTGGTGAGACCCAGTACTTC; V gene: TRBV10-3; J gene: TRBJ2-5; CDR3 length: 15; D gene: TRBD2; clone size: once
CDR3 protein: CASSQVNLVRYTGELFF; CDR3 DNA: TGCGCCAGCAGCCAAGTCAATCTTGTCAGATACACCGGGGAGCTGTTTTTT; V gene: TRBV4-1; J gene: TRBJ2-2; CDR3 length: 17; D gene: .; clone size: .
CDR3 protein: CASSLTGDGVNQPQHF; CDR3 DNA: TGTGCCAGCAGCTTGACAGGGGACGGGGTAAACCAGCCCCAGCATTTT; V gene: TRBV5-5; J gene: TRBJ1-5; CDR3 length: 16; D gene: TRBD1; clone size: .
CDR3 protein: CASTPMWGRWEQFF; CDR3 DNA: TGTGCCAGCACACCAATGTGGGGGCGCTGGGAGCAGTTCTTC; V gene: TRBV28; J gene: TRBJ2-1; CDR3 length: 14; D gene: .; clone size: .
CDR3 protein: CASSPPDSTDTQYF; CDR3 DNA: TGTGCCAGCAGCCCACCCGACAGCACAGATACGCAGTATTTT; V gene: TRBV7-9; J gene: TRBJ2-3; CDR3 length: 14; D gene: .; clone size: .
CDR3 protein: CASSLTGADTEAFF; CDR3 DNA: TGTGCCAGCAGCTTGACAGGGGCGGACACTGAAGCTTTCTTT; V gene: TRBV7-9; J gene: TRBJ1-1; CDR3 length: 14; D gene: TRBD1; clone size: .
CDR3 protein: CASSVAGSSGNTIYF; CDR3 DNA: TGTGCCAGCAGCGTAGCAGGGAGCTCTGGAAACACCATATATTTT; V gene: TRBV9; J gene: TRBJ1-3; CDR3 length: 15; D gene: .; clone size: .
CDR3 protein: CASSPTDRRWTGELFF; CDR3 DNA: TGTGCCAGCAGCCCCACGGACAGGAGATGGACCGGGGAGCTGTTTTTT; V gene: TRBV7-9; J gene: TRBJ2-2; CDR3 length: 16; D gene: TRBD1; clone size: .
CDR3 protein: CASSDHRGRGLSYNSPLHF; CDR3 DNA: TGTGCCAGCAGTGACCACCGGGGACGGGGTCTCTCCTATAATTCACCCCTCCACTTT; V gene: TRBV2; J gene: TRBJ1-6; CDR3 length: 19; D gene: .; clone size: .
CDR3 protein: CASGLGGQETQYF; CDR3 DNA: TGTGCTAGTGGTTTGGGGGGCCAAGAGACCCAGTACTTC; V gene: TRBV12-5; J gene: TRBJ2-5; CDR3 length: 13; D gene: .; clone size: .
CDR3 protein: CASSPPGRGPQHF; CDR3 DNA: TGTGCCAGTAGTCCCCCGGGAAGAGGGCCCCAGCATTTT; V gene: TRBV19; J gene: TRBJ1-5; CDR3 length: 13; D gene: .; clone size: once
CDR3 protein: CASSKLQGANEKLFF; CDR3 DNA: TGCGCCAGCAGCAAATTACAGGGAGCTAATGAAAAACTGTTTTTT; V gene: TRBV5-1; J gene: TRBJ1-4; CDR3 length: 15; D gene: .; clone size: .
CDR3 protein: CASSEDDFLGNTEAFF; CDR3 DNA: TGTGCCAGCAGTGAAGACGACTTCTTAGGGAACACTGAAGCTTTCTTT; V gene: TRBV2; J gene: TRBJ1-1; CDR3 length: 16; D gene: .; clone size: .
CDR3 protein: CASSASGTSQDEQFF; CDR3 DNA: TGCGCCAGCAGTGCTTCCGGGACTAGCCAGGATGAGCAGTTCTTC; V gene: TRBV10-1; J gene: TRBJ2-1; CDR3 length: 15; D gene: TRBD2; clone size: .
CDR3 protein: CASSAQTGLGTDTQYF; CDR3 DNA: TGTGCCAGCAGCGCCCAAACCGGGCTAGGCACAGATACGCAGTATTTT; V gene: TRBV9; J gene: TRBJ2-3; CDR3 length: 16; D gene: .; clone size: .
CDR3 protein: CASSVDISNYGYTF; CDR3 DNA: TGTGCCAGCAGCGTAGACATATCTAACTATGGCTACACCTTC; V gene: TRBV9; J gene: TRBJ1-2; CDR3 length: 14; D gene: .; clone size: once
CDR3 protein: CASSWSGGPPDTQYF; CDR3 DNA: TGCGCCAGCAGCTGGTCGGGGGGGCCCCCAGATACGCAGTATTTT; V gene: TRBV10-2; J gene: TRBJ2-3; CDR3 length: 15; D gene: TRBD2; clone size: once
CDR3 protein: CASSLGTGRGYTF; CDR3 DNA: TGTGCCAGCAGCTTGGGGACAGGGAGGGGCTACACCTTC; V gene: TRBV5-4; J gene: TRBJ1-2; CDR3 length: 13; D gene: TRBD1; clone size: .
CDR3 protein: CASSKRTSGRSGELFF; CDR3 DNA: TGTGCCAGCAGTAAACGGACTAGCGGGAGGTCCGGGGAGCTGTTTTTT; V gene: TRBV6-6; J gene: TRBJ2-2; CDR3 length: 16; D gene: TRBD2; clone size: .
CDR3 protein: CASSFTGGQETQYF; CDR3 DNA: TGTGCCAGCAGCTTCACGGGGGGACAAGAGACCCAGTACTTC; V gene: TRBV7-6; J gene: TRBJ2-5; CDR3 length: 14; D gene: TRBD2; clone size: once
CDR3 protein: CASSPLTVNTEAFF; CDR3 DNA: TGTGCCAGCAGCCCCCTTACAGTGAACACTGAAGCTTTCTTT; V gene: TRBV7-9; J gene: TRBJ1-1; CDR3 length: 14; D gene: .; clone size: .
CDR3 protein: CASSLDGGLRSPLHF; CDR3 DNA: TGTGCCAGCAGCCTGGATGGGGGATTAAGGTCACCCCTCCACTTT; V gene: TRBV5-4; J gene: TRBJ1-6; CDR3 length: 15; D gene: .; clone size: .
CDR3 protein: CASSPWGGEAFF; CDR3 DNA: TGTGCCAGCAGCCCCTGGGGGGGTGAGGCTTTCTTT; V gene: TRBV11-2; J gene: TRBJ1-1; CDR3 length: 12; D gene: .; clone size: .
CDR3 protein: CASSVEAYNSPLHF; CDR3 DNA: TGTGCCAGCAGCGTAGAAGCCTATAATTCACCCCTCCACTTT; V gene: TRBV9; J gene: TRBJ1-6; CDR3 length: 14; D gene: .; clone size: once
CDR3 protein: CASSAEAGPYEQYF; CDR3 DNA: TGTGCCAGCAGCGCAGAAGCGGGGCCTTACGAGCAGTACTTC; V gene: TRBV9; J gene: TRBJ2-7; CDR3 length: 14; D gene: TRBD2; clone size: .
CDR3 protein: CASRVLATTGELFF; CDR3 DNA: TGCGCCAGCAGAGTACTAGCGACGACCGGGGAGCTGTTTTTT; V gene: TRBV4-3; J gene: TRBJ2-2; CDR3 length: 14; D gene: TRBD2; clone size: .
CDR3 protein: CASSLGLKSYEQYF; CDR3 DNA: TGTGCCAGCAGCTTAGGACTAAAATCCTACGAGCAGTACTTC; V gene: TRBV7-6; J gene: TRBJ2-7; CDR3 length: 14; D gene: .; clone size: .
CDR3 protein: CASRGVGGAYGYTF; CDR3 DNA: TGTGCCAGCAGGGGGGTAGGGGGCGCTTATGGCTACACCTTC; V gene: TRBV7-2; J gene: TRBJ1-2; CDR3 length: 14; D gene: TRBD1; clone size: .
CDR3 protein: CASEKPGPPYEQYF; CDR3 DNA: TGTGCCAGTGAAAAACCGGGACCCCCCTACGAGCAGTACTTC; V gene: TRBV19; J gene: TRBJ2-7; CDR3 length: 14; D gene: .; clone size: .
CDR3 protein: CAISESGKGDTQYF; CDR3 DNA: TGTGCCATCAGTGAGTCCGGTAAGGGAGATACGCAGTATTTT; V gene: TRBV10-3; J gene: TRBJ2-3; CDR3 length: 14; D gene: .; clone size: .
CDR3 protein: CASSLDRHSNQPQHF; CDR3 DNA: TGTGCCAGCAGCTTAGACAGGCATAGCAATCAGCCCCAGCATTTT; V gene: TRBV7-3; J gene: TRBJ1-5; CDR3 length: 15; D gene: .; clone size: .
CDR3 protein: CASSPGLAGDNEQFF; CDR3 DNA: TGTGCCAGCTCACCAGGACTAGCGGGAGACAATGAGCAGTTCTTC; V gene: TRBV18; J gene: TRBJ2-1; CDR3 length: 15; D gene: TRBD2; clone size: .
CDR3 protein: CASLRGDGELFF; CDR3 DNA: TGTGCCAGCCTGAGGGGTGACGGGGAGCTGTTTTTT; V gene: TRBV6-5; J gene: TRBJ2-2; CDR3 length: 12; D gene: .; clone size: .
CDR3 protein: CASSGTGGNQPQHF; CDR3 DNA: TGTGCCAGCAGTGGGACAGGGGGCAATCAGCCCCAGCATTTT; V gene: TRBV6-5; J gene: TRBJ1-5; CDR3 length: 14; D gene: TRBD1; clone size: .
CDR3 protein: CASGLGGFVEQYF; CDR3 DNA: TGTGCCAGTGGCCTGGGGGGTTTCGTCGAGCAGTACTTC; V gene: TRBV19; J gene: TRBJ2-7; CDR3 length: 13; D gene: .; clone size: once
CDR3 protein: CASSRDRAGYGYTF; CDR3 DNA: TGCGCCAGCAGCCGAGACAGGGCTGGCTATGGCTACACCTTC; V gene: TRBV5-1; J gene: TRBJ1-2; CDR3 length: 14; D gene: TRBD1; clone size: .
CDR3 protein: CASSIGLAASYEQYF; CDR3 DNA: TGTGCCAGCAGCATCGGACTAGCGGCCTCCTACGAGCAGTACTTC; V gene: TRBV5-5; J gene: TRBJ2-7; CDR3 length: 15; D gene: TRBD2; clone size: .
CDR3 protein: CASSQEMRQGYEQYF; CDR3 DNA: TGTGCCAGCAGCCAAGAAATGAGGCAGGGGTACGAGCAGTACTTC; V gene: TRBV4-2; J gene: TRBJ2-7; CDR3 length: 15; D gene: .; clone size: .
CDR3 protein: CASSVEGNSNQPQHF; CDR3 DNA: TGTGCCAGCAGCGTAGAAGGAAATAGCAATCAGCCCCAGCATTTT; V gene: TRBV9; J gene: TRBJ1-5; CDR3 length: 15; D gene: .; clone size: .
CDR3 protein: CSVRQGIYYGYTF; CDR3 DNA: TGCAGCGTTCGGCAGGGGATTTACTATGGCTACACCTTC; V gene: TRBV29-1; J gene: TRBJ1-2; CDR3 length: 13; D gene: .; clone size: once
CDR3 protein: CASSISGAKNIQYF; CDR3 DNA: TGTGCCAGTAGTATAAGTGGGGCCAAAAACATTCAGTACTTC; V gene: TRBV19; J gene: TRBJ2-4; CDR3 length: 14; D gene: .; clone size: .
CDR3 protein: CASSPQETQYF; CDR3 DNA: TGTGCCAGCTCACCACAAGAGACCCAGTACTTC; V gene: TRBV18; J gene: TRBJ2-5; CDR3 length: 11; D gene: .; clone size: .
CDR3 protein: CASSPGQGNNQPQHF; CDR3 DNA: TGCGCCAGCAGCCCGGGCCAGGGGAACAATCAGCCCCAGCATTTT; V gene: TRBV4-3; J gene: TRBJ1-5; CDR3 length: 15; D gene: .; clone size: .
CDR3 protein: CASRRGTLPAYKQYF; CDR3 DNA: TGTGCCAGCAGACGGGGGACCTTACCCGCCTACAAGCAGTACTTC; V gene: TRBV6-5; J gene: TRBJ2-7; CDR3 length: 15; D gene: .; clone size: .
CDR3 protein: CASSQDPGPLGELFF; CDR3 DNA: TGCGCCAGCAGCCAAGATCCAGGTCCCCTCGGGGAGCTGTTTTTT; V gene: TRBV4-3; J gene: TRBJ2-2; CDR3 length: 15; D gene: .; clone size: .
CDR3 protein: CSVDSPQETQYF; CDR3 DNA: TGCAGCGTTGATAGCCCCCAAGAGACCCAGTACTTC; V gene: TRBV29-1; J gene: TRBJ2-5; CDR3 length: 12; D gene: .; clone size: .
CDR3 protein: CASSPGVTGGTEAFF; CDR3 DNA: TGCGCCAGCAGCCCTGGGGTGACAGGGGGTACTGAAGCTTTCTTT; V gene: TRBV4-1; J gene: TRBJ1-1; CDR3 length: 15; D gene: TRBD1; clone size: once
CDR3 protein: CASSFSGRRDNEQFF; CDR3 DNA: TGTGCCAGCAGTTTTAGCGGGAGGAGGGACAATGAGCAGTTCTTC; V gene: TRBV28; J gene: TRBJ2-1; CDR3 length: 15; D gene: TRBD2; clone size: .
CDR3 protein: CASSQEAGGPDTQYF; CDR3 DNA: TGTGCCAGCAGCCAAGAAGCGGGGGGGCCAGATACGCAGTATTTT; V gene: TRBV4-2; J gene: TRBJ2-3; CDR3 length: 15; D gene: TRBD2; clone size: .
CDR3 protein: CASSYARDQPQHF; CDR3 DNA: TGTGCCAGCAGTTACGCGCGGGACCAGCCCCAGCATTTT; V gene: TRBV6-5; J gene: TRBJ1-5; CDR3 length: 13; D gene: .; clone size: .
CDR3 protein: CASSLASGRTDEQYF; CDR3 DNA: TGTGCCAGCAGCTTAGCGAGCGGGAGAACGGACGAGCAGTACTTC; V gene: TRBV7-6; J gene: TRBJ2-7; CDR3 length: 15; D gene: TRBD2; clone size: .